Each of the 7 T cell receptor beta chains below was sequenced from the same sample in a study of glioma-infiltrating T cells. Amplification of TCR alpha and beta CDR3 regions from RNA used iRepertoire nested multiplex PCR. TCRdb reprocessed the multiplex PCR reads with MiXCR, giving one entry per CDR3 protein. Here the sample spans a few hundred thousand distinct CDR3 sequences, more than 35% being singletons. The material sequenced was glioma tissue, nonneoplastic brain tissue, or PBMCs (not recorded which). Receptors were obtained from a human donor with low-grade glioma or glioblastoma, undergoing nonglioma brain surgery, or in good health (not recorded which).

The table lists this clonotype with many counts. This chain links TRBV25-1 with TRBJ1-3; no clear D. The length of the CDR3 is 14 residues. V was clipped by 2 bases and J by 1 base, with 6 bases between them. Germline values: CDR1 MGHDK, CDR2 SYGVNS. The CDR3 loop reads CASSEVGSGNTIYF. The CDR3 bases are TGTGCCAGCAGTGAAGTAGGATCTGGAAACACCATATATTTT.

This clonotype appeared a few times. The chain is built from TRBV7-9 and TRBJ1-5; tentatively, D is TRBD1 (5 bases). V was shortened by 6 bases and J by 7 bases, with 13 bases between the two germline ends. The CDR3 sequence is 13 residues long. The germline gives CDR1 SEHNR, CDR2 FQNEAQ (reference sequence). CDR3 protein: CASSFLPGQPQHF. CDR3 sequence (DNA): TGTGCCAGCAGTTTTCTTCCAGGGCAGCCCCAGCATTTT.

This clonotype occurred many times. The chain couples TRBV7-9 to TRBJ2-3; D not resolved. V shed 1 base and J shed 2 bases, with 7 bases lying between them. The CDR3 spans 14 residues. Germline V gene sequence: CDR1 SEHNR, CDR2 FQNEAQ (reference sequence). The DNA for the CDR3 is TGTGCCAGCAGCTTAGGACTGTCCACAGATACGCAGTATTTT. It translates to CASSLGLSTDTQYF.

With respect to this clonotype: A read error is possible here, since a much larger clone lies one base away. V gene TRBV20-1 combines with J gene TRBJ1-1; TRBD1 agrees at 8 bases. Germline V lookup: CDR1 DFQATT, CDR2 SNEGSKA (reference sequence). The CDR3 extends over 16 amino acids. Trimming removed 0 bases from V and 3 bases from J; junction bases left unmatched: 9. The CDR3 here is CSARDLRQGSDTEAFF. The CDR3 coding sequence is TGCAGTGCTAGAGATTTAAGACAGGGGTCAGACACTGAAGCTTTCTTT.

The J gene is TRBJ1-1, the V gene TRBV4-2; the D gene is possibly TRBD1 (6 bases). V was pared by 0 bases and J by 3 bases, with 11 bases between. The germline gives CDR1 LGHNA, CDR2 YNFKEQ. This CDR3 is 15 amino acids long. CDR3 amino acids: CASSQDHRVDTEAFF. The DNA for the CDR3 is TGTGCCAGCAGCCAAGATCACAGGGTCGACACTGAAGCTTTCTTT.

This clonotype came up many times. The chain uses TRBV6-1 and TRBJ1-2; TRBD1 aligns across 7 bases. The length of the CDR3 is 12 residues. With V trimmed by 5 bases and J by 7 bases, 4 bases remained unmatched. CDR1 and CDR2 from the germline V gene are MNHNS and SASEGT. The CDR3 DNA is TGTGCCAGCAGTAAAACAGGGGCTGGCTACACCTTC. Translated, it gives CASSKTGAGYTF.

This clonotype was recorded a few times. The CDR3 loop reads CASSQDHGQPQHF. The CDR3 DNA reads TGCGCCAGCAGCCAAGATCACGGGCAGCCCCAGCATTTT. The chain couples TRBV4-1 to TRBJ1-5; no firm D call. Trimming removed 0 bases from V and 7 bases from J, with 7 bases in between. CDR3 size: 13 residues. The germline gives CDR1 MGHRA, CDR2 YSYEKL.